Sequencing of this T cell receptor (beta chain) was carried out in a study of long-term antiretroviral therapy in people with HIV. This CDR3 has 12 residues. V lost 11 bases and J 6 bases, leaving 11 bases between the germline ends. The germline CDR1 and CDR2 sequences are WNHNN and SYGVQD (reference sequence). This clone has more than one count but fewer than ten. With survey level as its setting, the immunoSEQ assay was v3.0. Sequencing used immunoSEQ multiplex PCR; TCRdb keeps in-frame clones, though not all of them. The table records 42,000 or so clones, roughly 85% of them present only once. V is TRBV10-1 and J is TRBJ1-6, with D possibly TRBD1 on 5 matching bases. This clonotype was obtained from a woman in her fifties or sixties with HIV. Sequenced here: unsorted PBMCs, sampled 3.1 years after starting antiretroviral therapy. The CDR3 nucleotides are TGCGCCGCGGGGACGGGTAATTCACCCCTCCACTTT. Translating gives CAAGTGNSPLHF.